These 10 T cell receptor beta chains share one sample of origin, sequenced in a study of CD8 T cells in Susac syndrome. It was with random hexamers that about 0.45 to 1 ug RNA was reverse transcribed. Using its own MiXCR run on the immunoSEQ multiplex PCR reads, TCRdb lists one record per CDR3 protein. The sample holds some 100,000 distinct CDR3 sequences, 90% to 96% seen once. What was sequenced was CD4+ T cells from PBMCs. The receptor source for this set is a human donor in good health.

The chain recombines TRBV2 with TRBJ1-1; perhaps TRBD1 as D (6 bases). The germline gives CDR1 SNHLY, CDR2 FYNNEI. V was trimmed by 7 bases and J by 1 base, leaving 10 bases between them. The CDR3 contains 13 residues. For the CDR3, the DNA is TGTGCCAGCATAATACAGGGGAACACTGAAGCTTTCTTT. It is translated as CASIIQGNTEAFF.

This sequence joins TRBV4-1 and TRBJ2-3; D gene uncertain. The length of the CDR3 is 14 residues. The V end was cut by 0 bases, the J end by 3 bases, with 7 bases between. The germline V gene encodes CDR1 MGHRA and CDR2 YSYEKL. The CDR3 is CASSQDLGTDTQYF. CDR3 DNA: TGCGCCAGCAGCCAAGATTTGGGTACAGATACGCAGTATTTT.

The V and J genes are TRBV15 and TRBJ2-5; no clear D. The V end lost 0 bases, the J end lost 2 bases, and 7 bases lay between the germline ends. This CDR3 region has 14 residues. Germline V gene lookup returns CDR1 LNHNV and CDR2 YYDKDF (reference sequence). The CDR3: CATSRDSNQETQYF. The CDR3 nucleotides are TGTGCCACCAGCAGAGACAGCAATCAAGAGACCCAGTACTTC.

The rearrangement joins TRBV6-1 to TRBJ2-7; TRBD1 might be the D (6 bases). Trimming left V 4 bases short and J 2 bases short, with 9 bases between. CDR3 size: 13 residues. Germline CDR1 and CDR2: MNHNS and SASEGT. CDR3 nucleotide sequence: TGTGCCAGCAGTGTAAACAGGGCCTACGAGCAGTACTTC. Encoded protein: CASSVNRAYEQYF.

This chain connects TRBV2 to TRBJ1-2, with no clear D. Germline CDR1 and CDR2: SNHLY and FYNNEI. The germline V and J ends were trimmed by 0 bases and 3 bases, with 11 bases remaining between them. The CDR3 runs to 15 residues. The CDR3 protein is CASSEAGSGYYGYTF. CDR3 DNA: TGTGCCAGCAGTGAAGCGGGCAGCGGGTACTATGGCTACACCTTC. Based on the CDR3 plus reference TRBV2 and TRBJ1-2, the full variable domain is EPEVTQTPSHQVTQMGQEVILRCVPISNHLYFYWYRQILGQKVEFLVSFYNNEISEKSEIFDDQFSVERPDGSNFTLKIRSTKLEDSAMYFCASSEAGSGYYGYTFGSGTRLTVV.

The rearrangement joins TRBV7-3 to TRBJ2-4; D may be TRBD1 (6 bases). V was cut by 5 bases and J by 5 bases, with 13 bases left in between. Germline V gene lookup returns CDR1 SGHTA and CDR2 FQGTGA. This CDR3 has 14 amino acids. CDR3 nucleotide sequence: TGTGCCAGCAGCCTGGACAGCAGAGAAAACATTCAGTACTTC. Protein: CASSLDSRENIQYF.

The CDR3 nucleotides read TGTGCCAGCACAAGACAGGAGAGGCCTTCTGGGGCCAACGTCCTGACTTTC. Its protein product is CASTRQERPSGANVLTF. The V and J genes are TRBV7-9 and TRBJ2-6; D may be TRBD1 (6 bases). The CDR3 extends over 17 amino acids. V lost 7 bases and J 1 base, leaving 17 bases between the germline ends. Germline V gene lookup returns CDR1 SEHNR and CDR2 FQNEAQ (reference sequence).

CDR3 region: CSGLVAGVSEQYF. The CDR3 DNA reads TGCAGTGGGTTAGTAGCGGGAGTATCCGAGCAGTACTTC. The chain combines TRBV20-1 with TRBJ2-7; TRBD2 aligns across 9 bases. This CDR3 spans 13 amino acids. Looked up from germline, CDR1 is DFQATT and CDR2 is SNEGSKA (reference sequence). Trimming took 7 bases from V and 6 from J; bases not matched to a gene: 10.

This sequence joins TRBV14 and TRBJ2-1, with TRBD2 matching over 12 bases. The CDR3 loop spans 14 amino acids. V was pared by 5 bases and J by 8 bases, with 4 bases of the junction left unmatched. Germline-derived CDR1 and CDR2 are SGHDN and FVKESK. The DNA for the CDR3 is TGTGCCAGCAGCAGGACTAGCGGGATCTATGAGCAGTTCTTC. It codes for CASSRTSGIYEQFF. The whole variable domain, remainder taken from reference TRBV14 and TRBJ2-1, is EAGVTQFPSHSVIEKGQTVTLRCDPISGHDNLYWYRRVMGKEIKFLLHFVKESKQDESGMPNNRFLAERTGGTYSTLKVQPAELEDSGVYFCASSRTSGIYEQFFGPGTRLTVL.

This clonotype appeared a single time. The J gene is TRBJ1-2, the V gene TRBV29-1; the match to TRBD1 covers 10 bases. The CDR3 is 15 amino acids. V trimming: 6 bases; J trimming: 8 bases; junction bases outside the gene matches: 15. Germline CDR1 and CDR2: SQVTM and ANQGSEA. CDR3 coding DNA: TGCAGCGTGCTCCTTGGAGGGGACAGGGGATTGGGCTACACCTTC. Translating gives CSVLLGGDRGLGYTF. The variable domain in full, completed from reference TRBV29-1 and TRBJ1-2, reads SAVISQKPSRDICQRGTSLTIQCQVDSQVTMMFWYRQQPGQSLTLIATANQGSEATYESGFVIDKFPISRPNLTFSTLTVSNMSPEDSSIYLCSVLLGGDRGLGYTFGSGTRLTVV.